This T cell receptor beta chain was captured in a study of shared clonotypes between healthy human individuals. Concerning this clone: Antigen unknown.

The CDR3 covers 15 residues. The ends were cut back, 4 bases at V and 2 bases at J, with 12 bases in the middle. Per the germline V gene, CDR1 is SGHVS and CDR2 is FQNEAQ. Overall study findings and caveats: Sharing of clonotypes among donors was expected to vary with sequencing depth.

Assay: immunoSEQ multiplex PCR; the TCRdb copy retains only in-frame clones and omits some. The data hold some 690,000 clones, with about 90% observed a single time. The rearrangement uses TRBV7-8 and TRBJ2-1, with D possibly being TRBD2 (5 bases). The receptor was isolated from a man younger than 35 in good health. Some clones in this sample may be carry-over from other donors' samples. Sequencing was performed on memory CD8+ T cells from PBMCs. The subset here: CD45RO+ cells pooled with CCR7-negative TemRA cells. In DNA form, the CDR3 reads TGTGCCAGCAGCTCGCGCGGGTTGCCCTACAATGAGCAGTTCTTC. As protein: CASSSRGLPYNEQFF.